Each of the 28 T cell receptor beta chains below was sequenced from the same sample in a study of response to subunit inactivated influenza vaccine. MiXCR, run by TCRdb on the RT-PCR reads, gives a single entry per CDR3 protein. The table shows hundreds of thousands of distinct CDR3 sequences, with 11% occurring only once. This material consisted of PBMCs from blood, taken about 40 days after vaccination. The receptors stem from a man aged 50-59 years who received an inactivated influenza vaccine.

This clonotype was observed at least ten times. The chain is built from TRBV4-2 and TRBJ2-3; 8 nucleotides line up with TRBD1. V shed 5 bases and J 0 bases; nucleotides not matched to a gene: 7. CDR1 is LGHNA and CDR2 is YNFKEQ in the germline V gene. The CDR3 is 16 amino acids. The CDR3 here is CASSTRQGKSTDTQYF. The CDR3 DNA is TGTGCCAGCAGCACCCGACAGGGGAAAAGCACAGATACGCAGTATTTT.

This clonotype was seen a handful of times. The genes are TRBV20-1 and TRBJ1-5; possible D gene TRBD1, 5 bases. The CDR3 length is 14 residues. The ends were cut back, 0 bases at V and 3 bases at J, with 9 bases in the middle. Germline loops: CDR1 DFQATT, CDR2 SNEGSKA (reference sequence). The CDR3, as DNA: TGCAGTGCTAGAGATGCAGGGTACAATCAGCCCCAGCATTTT. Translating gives CSARDAGYNQPQHF.

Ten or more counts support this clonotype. The CDR3 is CASRTSRVSNEKLFF. The CDR3 DNA reads TGTGCCAGCAGGACGTCCAGGGTTTCAAATGAAAAACTGTTTTTT. V and J are TRBV6-1 and TRBJ1-4; TRBD1 might be the D (5 bases). V shed 6 bases and J shed 5 bases, with 16 bases lying between them. This CDR3 region has 15 residues. The germline V gene has CDR1 MNHNS and CDR2 SASEGT.

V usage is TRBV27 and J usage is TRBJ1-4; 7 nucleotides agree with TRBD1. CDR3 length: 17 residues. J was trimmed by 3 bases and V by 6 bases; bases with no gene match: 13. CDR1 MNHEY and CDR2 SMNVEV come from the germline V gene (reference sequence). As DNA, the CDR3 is TGTGCCAGCAGCCGTACACCAGAGGGGGCAGCTAATGAAAAACTGTTTTTT. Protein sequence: CASSRTPEGAANEKLFF.

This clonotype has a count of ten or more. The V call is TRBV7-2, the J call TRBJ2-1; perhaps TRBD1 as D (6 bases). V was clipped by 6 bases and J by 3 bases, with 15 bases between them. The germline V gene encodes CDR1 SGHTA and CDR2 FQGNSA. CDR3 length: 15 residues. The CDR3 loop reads CASSADRMNYNEQFF. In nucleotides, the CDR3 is TGTGCCAGCAGTGCGGACAGAATGAACTACAATGAGCAGTTCTTC.

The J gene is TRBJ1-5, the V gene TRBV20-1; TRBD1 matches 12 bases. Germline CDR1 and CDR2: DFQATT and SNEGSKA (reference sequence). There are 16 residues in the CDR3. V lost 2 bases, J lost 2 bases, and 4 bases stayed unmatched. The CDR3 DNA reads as TGCAGTGCTAGACCCGGGACAGGGGGCCGCAATCAGCCCCAGCATTTT. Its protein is CSARPGTGGRNQPQHF.

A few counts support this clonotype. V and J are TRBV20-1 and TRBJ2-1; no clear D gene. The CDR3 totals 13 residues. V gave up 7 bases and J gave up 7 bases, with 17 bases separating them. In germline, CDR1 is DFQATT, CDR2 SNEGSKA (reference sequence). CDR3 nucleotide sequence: TGCAGTGTAGGACGGACGATTGGAAATGAGCAGTTCTTC. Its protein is CSVGRTIGNEQFF.

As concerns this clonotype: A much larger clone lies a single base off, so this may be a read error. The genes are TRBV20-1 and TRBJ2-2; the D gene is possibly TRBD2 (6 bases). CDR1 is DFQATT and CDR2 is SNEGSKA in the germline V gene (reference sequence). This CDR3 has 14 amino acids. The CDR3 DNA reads TGCAATGCTCGACCGACTAGGAACACCGGGGAGCTGTTTTTT. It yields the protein CNARPTRNTGELFF.

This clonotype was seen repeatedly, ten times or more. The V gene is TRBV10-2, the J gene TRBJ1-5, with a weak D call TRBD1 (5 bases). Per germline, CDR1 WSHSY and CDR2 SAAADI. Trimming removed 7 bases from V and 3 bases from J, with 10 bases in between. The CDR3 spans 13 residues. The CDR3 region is CASTDIPNQPQHF. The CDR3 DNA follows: TGCGCCAGCACGGACATCCCCAATCAGCCCCAGCATTTT.

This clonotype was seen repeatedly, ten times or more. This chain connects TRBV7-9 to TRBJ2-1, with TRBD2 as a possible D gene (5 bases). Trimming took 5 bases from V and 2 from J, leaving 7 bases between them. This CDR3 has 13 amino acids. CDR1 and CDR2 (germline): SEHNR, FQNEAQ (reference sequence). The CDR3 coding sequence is TGTGCCAGCAGCGCCGGGGCCTACAATGAGCAGTTCTTC. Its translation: CASSAGAYNEQFF. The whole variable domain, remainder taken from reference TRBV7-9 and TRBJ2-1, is DTGVSQNPRHKITKRGQNVTFRCDPISEHNRLYWYRQTLGQGPEFLTYFQNEAQLEKSRLLSDRFSAERPKGSFSTLEIQRTEQGDSAMYLCASSAGAYNEQFFGPGTRLTVL.

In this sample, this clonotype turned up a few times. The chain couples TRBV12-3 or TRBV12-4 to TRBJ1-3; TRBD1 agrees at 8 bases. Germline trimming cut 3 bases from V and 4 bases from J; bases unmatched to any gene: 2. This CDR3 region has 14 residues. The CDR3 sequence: CASSFGDRGNTIYF. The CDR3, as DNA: TGTGCCAGCAGTTTCGGGGACAGGGGAAACACCATATATTTT.

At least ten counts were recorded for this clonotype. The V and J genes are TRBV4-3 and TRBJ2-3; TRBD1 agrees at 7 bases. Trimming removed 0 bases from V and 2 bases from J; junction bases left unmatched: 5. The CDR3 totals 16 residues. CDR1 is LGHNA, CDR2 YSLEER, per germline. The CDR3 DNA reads TGCGCCAGCAGCCAAGAACGGACAGGACACACAGATACGCAGTATTTT. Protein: CASSQERTGHTDTQYF.

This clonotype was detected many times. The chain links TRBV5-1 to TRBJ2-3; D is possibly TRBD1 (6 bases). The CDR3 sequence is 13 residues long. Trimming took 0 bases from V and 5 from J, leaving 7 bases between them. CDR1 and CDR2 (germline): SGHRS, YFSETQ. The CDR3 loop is CASSLEGVDTQYF. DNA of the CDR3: TGCGCCAGCAGCTTGGAGGGGGTAGATACGCAGTATTTT.

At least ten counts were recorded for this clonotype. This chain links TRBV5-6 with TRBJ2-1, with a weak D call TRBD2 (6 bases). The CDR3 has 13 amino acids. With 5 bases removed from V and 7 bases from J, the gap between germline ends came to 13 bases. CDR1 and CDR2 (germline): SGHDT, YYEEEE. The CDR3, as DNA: TGTGCCAGCAGTCGACTAGATGTAAATGAGCAGTTCTTC. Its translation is CASSRLDVNEQFF.

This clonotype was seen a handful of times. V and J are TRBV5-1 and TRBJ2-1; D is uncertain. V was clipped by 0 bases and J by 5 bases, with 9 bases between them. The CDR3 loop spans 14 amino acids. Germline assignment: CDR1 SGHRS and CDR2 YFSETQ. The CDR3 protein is CASSLVAANNEQFF. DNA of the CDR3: TGCGCCAGCAGCTTGGTGGCAGCCAACAATGAGCAGTTCTTC.

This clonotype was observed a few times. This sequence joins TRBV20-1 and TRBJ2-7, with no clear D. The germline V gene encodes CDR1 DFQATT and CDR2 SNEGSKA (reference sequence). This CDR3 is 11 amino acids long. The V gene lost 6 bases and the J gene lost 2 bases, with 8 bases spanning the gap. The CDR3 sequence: CSAPKAYEQYF. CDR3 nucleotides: TGCAGTGCCCCAAAGGCCTACGAGCAGTACTTC.

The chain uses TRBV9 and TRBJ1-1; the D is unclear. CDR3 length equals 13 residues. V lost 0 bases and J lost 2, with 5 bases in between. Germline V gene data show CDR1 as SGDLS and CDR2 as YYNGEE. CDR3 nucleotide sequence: TGTGCCAGCAGCGTAGGGTCCAACACTGAAGCTTTCTTT. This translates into CASSVGSNTEAFF.

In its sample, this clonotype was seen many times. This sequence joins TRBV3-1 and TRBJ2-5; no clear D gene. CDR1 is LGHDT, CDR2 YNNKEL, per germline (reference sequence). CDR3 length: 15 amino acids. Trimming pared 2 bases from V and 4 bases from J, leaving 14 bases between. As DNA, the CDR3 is TGTGCCAGCAGCCAATCAACGGGTGCAGGAGAGACCCAGTACTTC. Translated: CASSQSTGAGETQYF.

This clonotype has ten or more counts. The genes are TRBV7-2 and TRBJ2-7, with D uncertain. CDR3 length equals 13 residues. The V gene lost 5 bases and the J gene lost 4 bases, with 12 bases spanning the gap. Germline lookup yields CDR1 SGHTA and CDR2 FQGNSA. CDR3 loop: CASSLQVTYEQYF. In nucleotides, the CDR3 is TGTGCCAGCAGCCTCCAGGTCACGTACGAGCAGTACTTC.

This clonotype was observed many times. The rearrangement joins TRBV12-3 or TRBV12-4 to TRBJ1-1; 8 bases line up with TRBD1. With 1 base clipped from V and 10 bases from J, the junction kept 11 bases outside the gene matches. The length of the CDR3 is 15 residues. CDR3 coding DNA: TGTGCCAGCAGTTTAGGGGGGGGCAGGGGGCTTGTAGCTTTCTTT. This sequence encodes CASSLGGGRGLVAFF.

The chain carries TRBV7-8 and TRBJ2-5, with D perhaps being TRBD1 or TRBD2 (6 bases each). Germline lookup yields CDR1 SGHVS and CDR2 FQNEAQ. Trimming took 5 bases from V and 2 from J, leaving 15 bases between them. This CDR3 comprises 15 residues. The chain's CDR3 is CASSAWGAVQETQYF. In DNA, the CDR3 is TGTGCCAGCAGCGCCTGGGGGGCAGTTCAAGAGACCCAGTACTTC.

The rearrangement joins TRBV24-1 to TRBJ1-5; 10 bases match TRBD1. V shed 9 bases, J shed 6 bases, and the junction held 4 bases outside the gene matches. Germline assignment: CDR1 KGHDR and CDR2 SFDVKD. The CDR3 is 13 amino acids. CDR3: CATAGTGAQPQHF. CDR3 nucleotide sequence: TGTGCCACCGCCGGGACAGGGGCTCAGCCCCAGCATTTT.

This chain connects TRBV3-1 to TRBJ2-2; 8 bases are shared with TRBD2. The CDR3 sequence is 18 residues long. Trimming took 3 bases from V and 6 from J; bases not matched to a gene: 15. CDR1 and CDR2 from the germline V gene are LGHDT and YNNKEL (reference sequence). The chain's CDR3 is CASSHGLRSGGRSGELFF. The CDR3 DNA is TGTGCCAGCAGCCATGGACTAAGAAGCGGGGGACGTTCCGGGGAGCTGTTTTTT.

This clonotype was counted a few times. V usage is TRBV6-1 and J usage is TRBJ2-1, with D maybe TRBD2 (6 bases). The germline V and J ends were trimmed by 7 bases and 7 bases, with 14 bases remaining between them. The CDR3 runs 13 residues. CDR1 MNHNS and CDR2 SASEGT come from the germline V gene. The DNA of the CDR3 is TGTGCCAGCAAGTGGTTGGGGAGGAATGAGCAGTTCTTC. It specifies CASKWLGRNEQFF.

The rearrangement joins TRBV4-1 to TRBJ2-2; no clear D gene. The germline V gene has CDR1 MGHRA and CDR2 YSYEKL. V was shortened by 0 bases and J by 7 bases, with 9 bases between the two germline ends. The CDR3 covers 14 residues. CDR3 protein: CASSQDTEYGELFF. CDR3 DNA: TGCGCCAGCAGCCAAGATACAGAGTACGGGGAGCTGTTTTTT.

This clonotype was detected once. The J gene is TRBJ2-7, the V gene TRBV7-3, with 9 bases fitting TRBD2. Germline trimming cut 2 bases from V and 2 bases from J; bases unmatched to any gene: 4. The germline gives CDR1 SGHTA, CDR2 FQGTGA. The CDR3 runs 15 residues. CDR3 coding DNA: TGTGCCAGCAGCTTATTTGGGACTAGCACCTACGAGCAGTACTTC. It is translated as CASSLFGTSTYEQYF.

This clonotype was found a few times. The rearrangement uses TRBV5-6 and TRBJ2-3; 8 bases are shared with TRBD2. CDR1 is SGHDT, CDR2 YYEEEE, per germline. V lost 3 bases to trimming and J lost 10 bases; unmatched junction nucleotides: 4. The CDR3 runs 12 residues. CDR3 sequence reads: CASSWGREAQYF. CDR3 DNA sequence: TGTGCCAGCAGCTGGGGGCGGGAGGCGCAGTATTTT.

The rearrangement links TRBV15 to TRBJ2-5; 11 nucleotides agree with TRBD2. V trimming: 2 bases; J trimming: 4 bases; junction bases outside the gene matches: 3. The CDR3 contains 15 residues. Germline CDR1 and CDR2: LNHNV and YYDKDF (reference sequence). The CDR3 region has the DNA TGTGCCACCAGCAGACCCGGACTAGCGGGAGAGACCCAGTACTTC. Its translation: CATSRPGLAGETQYF.